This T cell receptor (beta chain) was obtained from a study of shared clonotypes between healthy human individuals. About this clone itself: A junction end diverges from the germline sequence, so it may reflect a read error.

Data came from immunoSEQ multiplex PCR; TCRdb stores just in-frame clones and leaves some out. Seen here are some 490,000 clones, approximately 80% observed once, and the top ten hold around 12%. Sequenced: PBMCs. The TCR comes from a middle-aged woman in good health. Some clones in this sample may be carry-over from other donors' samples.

Here the CDR3 reads CASSQGLEIRGNEQLF. DNA of the CDR3: TGCGCCAGCAGCCAAGGGTTAGAGATCCGGGGCAATGAGCAGCTCTTC. The chain uses TRBV4-3 and TRBJ2-1; D assignment may be TRBD1 or TRBD2 (5 bases each). This CDR3 contains 16 residues. Germline lookup yields CDR1 LGHNA and CDR2 YSLEER.